The 26 T cell receptor beta chains below come from one sample, sequenced in a study of OX40 agonist ivuxolimab in advanced cancers. Only in-frame clones appear in the TCRdb table, and some are missing; sequencing was by immunoSEQ multiplex PCR. The sample has tens of thousands of clones; about 90% are singletons. Sequencing used CD4+ or CD8+ T cells sorted from blood, obtained in a trial of the OX40 agonist ivuxolimab. The source is an adult with an advanced solid tumor such as melanoma, head and neck, liver or kidney cancer.

As regards this clone: The sample has other DNA sequences that encode this CDR3 too. The genes are TRBV30 and TRBJ1-1; D might be TRBD1 (5 bases). Germline V lookup: CDR1 GTSNPN, CDR2 SVGIG (reference sequence). The V and J ends lost 2 bases and 5 bases respectively, with 6 bases between them. The CDR3 length is 11 residues. The CDR3 reads CAWSPGTEAFF. CDR3 sequence (DNA): TGTGCCTGGAGTCCAGGGACTGAAGCTTTCTTT.

J is TRBJ1-3 and V is TRBV29-1; D possibly corresponds to TRBD1 (5 bases). Germline loops: CDR1 SQVTM, CDR2 ANQGSEA. Between the trimmed V and J ends, which lost 0 bases and 0 bases, there was a span of 18 bases. The CDR3 is 18 amino acids. CDR3: CSVEDRVGAHHSGNTIYF. The CDR3 DNA reads TGCAGCGTTGAAGATCGGGTCGGGGCCCATCACTCTGGAAACACCATATATTTT.

The chain uses TRBV28 and TRBJ2-7; 8 bases agree with TRBD2. Germline V gene sequence: CDR1 MDHEN, CDR2 SYDVKM. The CDR3 is 17 amino acids. The V segment lost 7 bases and the J segment 3 bases; nucleotides outside the gene matches: 17. The CDR3 here is CASTPREGIWEDYEQYF. CDR3 nucleotides: TGTGCCAGCACCCCCCGGGAGGGGATCTGGGAGGACTACGAGCAGTACTTC.

The chain uses TRBV11-2 and TRBJ2-5, with 9 bases lining up with TRBD2. The CDR3 is 15 residues long. Germline assignment: CDR1 SGHAT and CDR2 FQNNGV. Trimming at V came to 7 bases and at J to 5 bases, leaving 11 bases not matched to a gene. CDR3 sequence reads: CASTDLAGWGETQYF. CDR3 sequence (DNA): TGTGCCAGCACCGACCTAGCGGGGTGGGGGGAGACCCAGTACTTC.

CDR3 region: CSVLIKGVSDGYTF. The CDR3 coding sequence is TGCAGCGTCCTAATAAAAGGGGTTTCGGATGGCTACACCTTC. This rearrangement joins TRBV29-1 to TRBJ1-2; TRBD1 is a possible D gene (5 bases). V lost 6 bases to trimming and J lost 6 bases, with 20 bases between them. In germline, CDR1 is SQVTM, CDR2 ANQGSEA. This CDR3 comprises 14 residues.

The rearrangement uses TRBV6-1 and TRBJ2-7; TRBD2 agrees at 13 bases. This CDR3 spans 16 amino acids. V lost 3 bases, J lost 3 bases, and 5 bases stayed unmatched. Germline V gene sequence: CDR1 MNHNS, CDR2 SASEGT. The CDR3 bases are TGTGCCAGCAGTGAGAGTTGGACTAGCGGGGGCTACGAGCAGTACGTC. Translation gives CASSESWTSGGYEQYV.

The V and J genes are TRBV6-5 and TRBJ1-2; 12 nucleotides line up with TRBD1. Per the germline V gene, CDR1 is MNHEY and CDR2 is SVGAGI. Trimming cost V 0 bases and J 7 bases; bases outside gene matches: 3. The CDR3 is made up of 15 amino acids. CDR3: CASSYSGQGAFGYTF. Here the CDR3 DNA reads TGTGCCAGCAGTTACTCGGGACAGGGGGCATTTGGCTACACCTTC.

The chain combines TRBV30 with TRBJ1-5, with a tentative D call TRBD1 (5 bases). The V end was cut by 3 bases, the J end by 7 bases, with 10 bases between. CDR1 is GTSNPN, CDR2 SVGIG, per germline (reference sequence). There are 12 residues in the CDR3. The CDR3 protein is CAWREEGQPQHF. As DNA, the CDR3 is TGTGCCTGGAGAGAGGAGGGGCAGCCCCAGCATTTT.

The chain recombines TRBV4-3 with TRBJ1-5; D unclear. The V end was cut by 1 base, the J end by 7 bases, with 11 bases between. The CDR3 loop spans 14 amino acids. Germline CDR1 is LGHNA and CDR2 is YSLEER. In DNA, the CDR3 is TGCGCCAGCAGCCAAGTTTTGGGTGGGCAGCCCCAGCATTTT. Translating it yields CASSQVLGGQPQHF.

In DNA form, the CDR3 reads TGTGCCAGCTCGCCGAACACCGGGGAGCTGTTTTTT. Amino acids: CASSPNTGELFF. This sequence joins TRBV18 and TRBJ2-2; no reliable D call. CDR3 length equals 12 residues. The germline gives CDR1 KGHSH, CDR2 LQKENI. Trimming removed 6 bases from V and 0 bases from J, with 2 bases in between. Full variable domain (rest looked up from reference TRBV18 and TRBJ2-2): NAGVMQNPRHLVRRRGQEARLRCSPMKGHSHVYWYRQLPEEGLKFMVYLQKENIIDESGMPKERFSAEFPKEGPSILRIQQVVRGDSAAYFCASSPNTGELFFGEGSRLTVL.

This chain joins TRBV6-5 and TRBJ2-6; D is ambiguous. The V gene's germline CDR1 is MNHEY and CDR2 SVGAGI. V was clipped by 3 bases and J by 4 bases, with 7 bases between them. The CDR3 has 14 amino acids. Written as DNA, the CDR3 is TGTGCCAGCAGTTATCTTGCAGGGGCCAACGTCCTGACTTTC. It specifies CASSYLAGANVLTF.

The chain has TRBV6-6 and TRBJ1-5; the D is unclear. The V end lost 2 bases, the J end lost 0 bases, and 2 bases lay between the germline ends. Per germline, CDR1 MNHNY and CDR2 SVGAGI (reference sequence). The CDR3 is made up of 13 amino acids. This CDR3 reads CASSYSSNQPQHF. CDR3 nucleotides: TGTGCCAGCAGTTACAGTAGCAATCAGCCCCAGCATTTT.

This clone appeared a single time. The gene calls are TRBV9 and TRBJ2-1; 10 bases fit TRBD2. Germline V gene lookup returns CDR1 SGDLS and CDR2 YYNGEE. J was trimmed by 6 bases and V by 6 bases; bases with no gene match: 3. This CDR3 region has 13 residues. As DNA, the CDR3 is TGTGCCAGCAAGGGGACTAGCGCCAATGAGCAGTTCTTC. This translates into CASKGTSANEQFF.

This clone was recorded a few times. This sequence joins TRBV7-9 and TRBJ1-6; D is undetermined. This CDR3 has 15 residues. The ends were cut back, 1 base at V and 11 bases at J, with 15 bases in the middle. Per germline, CDR1 SEHNR and CDR2 FQNEAQ (reference sequence). The CDR3 sequence: CASSLGETLWTPLHF. The CDR3 coding sequence is TGTGCCAGCAGCTTAGGAGAGACACTGTGGACACCCCTCCACTTT.

This clone was picked up one time. This sequence joins TRBV7-9 and TRBJ1-5; D uncertain. Germline V CDR1 and CDR2: SEHNR, FQNEAQ (reference sequence). The CDR3 consists of 12 residues. Trimming cost V 1 base and J 7 bases, with 5 bases left between them. CDR3 nucleotides: TGTGCCAGCAGCTTAGTCGACCAGCCCCAGCATTTT. The encoded protein is CASSLVDQPQHF.

The chain carries TRBV6-6 and TRBJ1-1; D possibly corresponds to TRBD1 (5 bases). The CDR3 loop spans 16 amino acids. The V end lost 2 bases, the J end lost 0 bases, and 13 bases lay between the germline ends. Looked up from germline, CDR1 is MNHNY and CDR2 is SVGAGI (reference sequence). The CDR3 here is CASSYVRGAMNTEAFF. The DNA of the CDR3 is TGTGCCAGCAGTTACGTTCGTGGGGCCATGAACACTGAAGCTTTCTTT.

The rearrangement joins TRBV28 to TRBJ2-1, with 8 nucleotides matching TRBD2. Germline assignment: CDR1 MDHEN and CDR2 SYDVKM. The CDR3 has 16 amino acids. Unmatched junction bases numbered 8, after V lost 5 bases and J lost 2 bases. CDR3 DNA sequence: TGTGCCAGCAGTCAAGGACTAGCACCTCCCTACAATGAGCAGTTCTTC. Translation: CASSQGLAPPYNEQFF.

CDR3 region: CASSAPPGGFTGELFF. The CDR3 coding sequence is TGTGCCAGCAGCGCTCCACCAGGGGGCTTCACCGGGGAGCTGTTTTTT. The chain uses TRBV9 and TRBJ2-2; TRBD1 agrees at 8 bases. Trimming cost V 3 bases and J 4 bases; bases outside gene matches: 8. The CDR3 contains 16 residues. Germline V lookup: CDR1 SGDLS, CDR2 YYNGEE.

The rearrangement uses TRBV6-5 and TRBJ1-2; a weak D match, TRBD1 (6 bases). Germline V lookup: CDR1 MNHEY, CDR2 SVGAGI. The germline V and J ends were trimmed by 2 bases and 4 bases, with 14 bases remaining between them. The CDR3 runs to 15 residues. The CDR3 loop is CASSYAQGSIYGYTF. In DNA form, the CDR3 reads TGTGCCAGCAGTTACGCACAGGGTAGTATCTATGGCTACACCTTC.

The V call is TRBV4-1, the J call TRBJ2-1, with D uncertain. Germline CDR1 is MGHRA and CDR2 is YSYEKL. Trimming took 3 bases from V and 7 from J, leaving 13 bases between them. The CDR3 has 14 amino acids. DNA of the CDR3: TGCGCCAGCAGCCATTTCGGGTCCCTTAATGAGCAGTTCTTC. It codes for CASSHFGSLNEQFF.

This clone was seen a few times. The chain carries TRBV4-1 and TRBJ1-5; unclear D gene. Germline V lookup: CDR1 MGHRA, CDR2 YSYEKL. The CDR3 covers 13 residues. Trimming took 0 bases from V and 7 from J, leaving 7 bases between them. CDR3 in DNA: TGCGCCAGCAGCCAAGAAAATTTCCAGCCCCAGCATTTT. As protein: CASSQENFQPQHF.

The chain couples TRBV11-2 to TRBJ2-1; 7 bases are shared with TRBD2. Germline V gene sequence: CDR1 SGHAT, CDR2 FQNNGV. V lost 5 bases and J lost 4; bases outside the gene matches: 5. CDR3 size: 14 residues. The CDR3 sequence is CASSRTGGYNEQFF. The CDR3 DNA sequence: TGTGCCAGCAGCCGGACGGGGGGATACAATGAGCAGTTCTTC.

The chain carries TRBV4-3 and TRBJ2-3; D ambiguous. This CDR3 has 15 residues. Germline assignment: CDR1 LGHNA and CDR2 YSLEER. Trimming stripped 6 bases from V and 0 bases from J, with 13 bases between. The CDR3 DNA reads TGCGCCAGCAGTCCAAGCCCAGCGAGCACAGATACGCAGTATTTT. Protein product: CASSPSPASTDTQYF.

The chain couples TRBV4-3 to TRBJ2-3, with 9 bases aligning to TRBD1. Germline V CDR1 and CDR2: LGHNA, YSLEER. Losses at the gene ends were 0 bases for V and 2 bases for J; bases not matched to a gene: 9. The CDR3 covers 18 residues. CDR3 sequence reads: CASSQEGYGTGTTDTQYF. In DNA, the CDR3 is TGCGCCAGCAGCCAAGAGGGATACGGGACAGGGACCACAGATACGCAGTATTTT.

This clone was seen a few times. The chain recombines TRBV4-2 with TRBJ2-1; D tentatively reads TRBD1 or TRBD2 (5 bases each). This CDR3 region has 16 residues. V shed 1 base and J shed 5 bases, with 15 bases lying between them. The germline CDR1 and CDR2 sequences are LGHNA and YNFKEQ. The CDR3 sequence: CASSQADSGAHNEQFF. The CDR3, as DNA: TGTGCCAGCAGCCAAGCGGATTCCGGGGCCCACAATGAGCAGTTCTTC.

This chain uses TRBV7-9 with TRBJ1-1; unclear D gene. Looked up from germline, CDR1 is SEHNR and CDR2 is FQNEAQ (reference sequence). Deletions cut 4 bases from V and 6 bases from J, with 12 bases between. This CDR3 spans 13 amino acids. DNA for the CDR3: TGTGCCAGCAGCTCCCGGGGAGACGCTGAAGCTTTCTTT. Residues: CASSSRGDAEAFF.